The sequence of this T cell receptor beta chain was determined in a study of blood T cell repertoires in COVID-19 (dated by TCRdb to the early 2020s). Turning to the overall study: Samples covering the acute and convalescent phases of COVID-19 were provided by collaborators in the United States, Italy and Spain. The prospective study material was composed of cDNA or gDNA derived from T cells, B-cell-depleted T cells, or PBMCs. Subjects who had been exposed to COVID-19, were actively infected with it, or had recovered from it provided the deeply sampled blood TCRbeta repertoires that made up the dataset. The repertoires were released in a freely available public database meant as a resource for research on the immune response to SARS-CoV-2. Samples were obtained from the ongoing ImmuneRACE study (first 160 participants) and from approximately 1,200 subjects provided by 6 global collaborators. Sample metadata almost always included a de-identified subject ID, COVID-19 status, age in years and sex. Where available, HLA class I and class II types were taken from metadata supplied by the sample provider and were not determined by assay-based typing. General conclusions and limits of the study: The amount of clinical and demographic metadata varied by source and participant and was provided uncurated.

Note on this clone: Its antigen is currently not known. Qualities for individual bases were not recorded, and no much larger clone is one base off.

TCRbeta CDR3 regions were amplified from genomic DNA by means of the immunoSEQ Assay, a bias-controlled multiplex PCR. As for how the authors treated the data: The number of nucleated cells in each sample was estimated from the amplification of reference gene primers within the assay. To quantify the absolute abundance of each unique TCRbeta CDR3 rearrangement, sequence reads were collapsed and filtered. Productive Simpson clonality was computed per sample as the square root of Simpson's diversity index over productive rearrangements. Held by TCRdb, this immuneACCESS table contains in-frame sequences only and omits some clones. Under half of the omission traces to an unresolved V gene where checked; the cause of the rest is unknown. V, J and clone size are taken as reported in that table, and D and trimming were inferred from the DNA itself. Counted in this sample were under 250,000 clones; around nine tenths of them appeared once. Of the sample, 18% falls within the top ten clones.

Between the V and J ends, shortened by 8 bases and 5 bases respectively, the junction contains 31 bases. From the cysteine through the phenylalanine, the CDR3 covers 18 amino acids. Only the CDR3 DNA is retained, 54 bases long and in frame from the first base. Based on the germline V gene, the CDR1 and CDR2 sequences are MDHEN and SYDVKM. One collaborating source in Seattle enrolled patients during active infection and followed them longitudinally through the course of disease. Each collaborating institution followed its own protocols to collect whole blood in K2EDTA tubes. For TCRbeta analysis, collaborators shipped samples in one of three forms: frozen whole blood, isolated PBMCs, or DNA extracted from either of those sample types.

The sample taken for sequencing was peripheral blood. The chain joins TRBV28 to TRBJ2-7, with TRBD2 as a weak D call on 6 bases. This sequence was found in a man aged 50 to 60 with COVID-19, enrolled during active disease. The CDR3 has the sequence CASVNPALAPHSTHEQYF. The DNA sequence follows: TGTGCCAGCGTAAACCCGGCGCTAGCGCCACACTCAACCCACGAGCAGTACTTC.